The sequence of this T cell receptor beta chain was determined in a study of vaccination and CD4 T cells after COVID-19. CDR1 is MDHEN, CDR2 SYDVKM, per germline. The V end was cut by 7 bases, the J end by 8 bases, with 13 bases between. CDR3 length: 12 amino acids. This clonotype has just a few counts. What it recognizes is unknown. Oncomine TCR Beta short-read sequencing was applied to DNA from cultured CD4+ T cells. Using its own MiXCR run on the PCR reads, TCRdb lists one record per CDR3 protein. Here the sample spans over 10,000 distinct CDR3 sequences, 58% being singletons. The sample's treatment: approximately 11-day PBMC culture with coronavirus spike peptide pools or control peptides (ViraFEST assay). The authors swapped half the medium for fresh IL-2 medium on days 3 and 7.

The J gene is TRBJ2-3, the V gene TRBV28; the D gene could be TRBD1 or TRBD2 (5 bases each). This sample comprised cultured CD4+ T cells from blood, obtained after SARS-CoV-2 vaccination. The TCR sequence derives from a human donor with COVID-19. The CDR3 DNA reads as TGTGCCAGCACCACGTCGGGGCGTACGCAGTATTTT. This codes for CASTTSGRTQYF.